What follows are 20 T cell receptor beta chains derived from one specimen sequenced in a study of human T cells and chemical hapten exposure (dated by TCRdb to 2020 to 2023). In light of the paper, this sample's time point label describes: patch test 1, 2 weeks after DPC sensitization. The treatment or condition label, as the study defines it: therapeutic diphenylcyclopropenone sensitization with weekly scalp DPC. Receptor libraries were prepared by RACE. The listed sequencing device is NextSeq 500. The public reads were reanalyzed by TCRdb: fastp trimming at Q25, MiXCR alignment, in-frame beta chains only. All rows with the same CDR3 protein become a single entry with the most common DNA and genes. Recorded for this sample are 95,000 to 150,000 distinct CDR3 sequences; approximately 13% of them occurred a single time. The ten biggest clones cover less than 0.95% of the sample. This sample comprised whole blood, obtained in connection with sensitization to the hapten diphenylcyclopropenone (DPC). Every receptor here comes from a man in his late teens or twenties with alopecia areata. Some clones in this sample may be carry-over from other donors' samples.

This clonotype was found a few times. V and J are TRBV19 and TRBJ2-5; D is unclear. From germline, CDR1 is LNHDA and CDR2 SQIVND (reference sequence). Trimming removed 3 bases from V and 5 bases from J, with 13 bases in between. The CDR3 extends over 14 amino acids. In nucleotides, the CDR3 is TGTGCCAGTAGTATGACAACCTTGGTTGAGACCCAGTACTTC. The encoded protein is CASSMTTLVETQYF.

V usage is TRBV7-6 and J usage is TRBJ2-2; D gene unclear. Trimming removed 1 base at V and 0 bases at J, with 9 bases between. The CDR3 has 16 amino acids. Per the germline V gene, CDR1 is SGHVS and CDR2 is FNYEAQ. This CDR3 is CASSLEGTSNTGELFF. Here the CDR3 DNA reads TGTGCCAGCAGCTTAGAGGGCACCTCGAACACCGGGGAGCTGTTTTTT. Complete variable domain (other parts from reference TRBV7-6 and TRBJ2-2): GAGVSQSPRYKVTKRGQDVALRCDPISGHVSLYWYRQALGQGPEFLTYFNYEAQQDKSGLPNDRFSAERPEGSISTLTIQRTEQRDSAMYRCASSLEGTSNTGELFFGEGSRLTVL.

The CDR3 DNA reads as TGTGCCAGCAGCTTATGGCTTTTACCGACAGGGTCAACCTACGAGCAGTACTTC. It codes for CASSLWLLPTGSTYEQYF. The genes are TRBV7-9 and TRBJ2-7; 7 bases agree with TRBD1. Trimming removed 2 bases from V and 2 bases from J; junction bases left unmatched: 15. The CDR3 length is 18 residues. Germline CDR1 reads SEHNR; CDR2 reads FQNEAQ (reference sequence). Combining the CDR3 with reference TRBV7-9 and TRBJ2-7 gives the whole variable domain DTGVSQNPRHKITKRGQNVTFRCDPISEHNRLYWYRQTLGQGPEFLTYFQNEAQLEKSRLLSDRFSAERPKGSFSTLEIQRTEQGDSAMYLCASSLWLLPTGSTYEQYFGPGTRLTVT.

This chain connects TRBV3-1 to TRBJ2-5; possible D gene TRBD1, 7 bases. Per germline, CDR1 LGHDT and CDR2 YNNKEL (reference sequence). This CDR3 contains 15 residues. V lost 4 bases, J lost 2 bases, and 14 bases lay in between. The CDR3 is CASSLLQGRQETQYF. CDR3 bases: TGTGCCAGCAGCCTTTTACAGGGGAGGCAAGAGACCCAGTACTTC.

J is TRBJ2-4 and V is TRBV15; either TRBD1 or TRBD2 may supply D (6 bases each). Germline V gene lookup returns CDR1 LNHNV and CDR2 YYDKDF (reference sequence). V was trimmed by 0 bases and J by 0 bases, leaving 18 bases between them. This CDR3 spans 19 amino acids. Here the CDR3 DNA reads TGTGCCACCAGCAGAGATGAAGGGGGGACAACCCAAGCCAAAAACATTCAGTACTTC. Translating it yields CATSRDEGGTTQAKNIQYF.

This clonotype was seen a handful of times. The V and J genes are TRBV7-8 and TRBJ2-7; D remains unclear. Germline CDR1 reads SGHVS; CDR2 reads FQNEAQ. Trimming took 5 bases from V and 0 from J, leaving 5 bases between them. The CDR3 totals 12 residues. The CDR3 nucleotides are TGTGCCAGCAGCCGCCCCTCCTACGAGCAGTACGTC. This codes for CASSRPSYEQYV.

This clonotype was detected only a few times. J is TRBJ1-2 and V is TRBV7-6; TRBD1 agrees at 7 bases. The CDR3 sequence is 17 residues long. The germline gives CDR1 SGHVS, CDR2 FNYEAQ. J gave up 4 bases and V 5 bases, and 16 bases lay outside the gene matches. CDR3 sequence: CASSRGTANNPFYGYTF. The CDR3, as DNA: TGTGCCAGCAGCCGGGGGACAGCGAATAACCCGTTCTATGGCTACACCTTC.

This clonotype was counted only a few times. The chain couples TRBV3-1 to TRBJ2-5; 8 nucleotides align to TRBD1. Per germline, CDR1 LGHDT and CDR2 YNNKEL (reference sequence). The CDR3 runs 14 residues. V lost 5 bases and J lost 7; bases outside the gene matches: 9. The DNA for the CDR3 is TGTGCCAGCAGCTCCGGGCAGGGGGCGGGGACCCAGTACTTC. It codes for CASSSGQGAGTQYF.

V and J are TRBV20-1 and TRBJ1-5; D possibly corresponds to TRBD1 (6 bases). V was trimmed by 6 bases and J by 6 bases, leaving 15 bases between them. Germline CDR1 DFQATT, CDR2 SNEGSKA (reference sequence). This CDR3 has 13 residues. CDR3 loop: CSAPPGEGQPQHF. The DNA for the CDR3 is TGCAGTGCCCCGCCAGGGGAGGGTCAGCCCCAGCATTTT.

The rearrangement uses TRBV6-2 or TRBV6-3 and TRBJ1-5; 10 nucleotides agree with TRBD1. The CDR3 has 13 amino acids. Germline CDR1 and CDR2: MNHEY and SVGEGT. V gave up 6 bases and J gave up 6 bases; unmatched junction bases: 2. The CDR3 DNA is TGTGCCAGCAGGCGACAGGGGGCTCAGCCCCAGCATTTT. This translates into CASRRQGAQPQHF.

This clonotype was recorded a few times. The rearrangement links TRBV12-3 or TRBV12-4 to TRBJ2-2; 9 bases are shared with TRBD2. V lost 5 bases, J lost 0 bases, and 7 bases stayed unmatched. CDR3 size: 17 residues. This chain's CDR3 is CASSRISGGANTGELFF. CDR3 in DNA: TGTGCCAGCAGTCGAATTAGCGGGGGCGCGAACACCGGGGAGCTGTTTTTT.

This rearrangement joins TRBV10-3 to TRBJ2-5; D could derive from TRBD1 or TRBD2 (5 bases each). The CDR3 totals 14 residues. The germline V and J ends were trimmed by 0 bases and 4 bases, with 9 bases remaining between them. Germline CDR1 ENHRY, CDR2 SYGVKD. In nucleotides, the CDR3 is TGTGCCATCAGTGAGTCCGGGGCCGCAGAGACCCAGTACTTC. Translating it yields CAISESGAAETQYF.

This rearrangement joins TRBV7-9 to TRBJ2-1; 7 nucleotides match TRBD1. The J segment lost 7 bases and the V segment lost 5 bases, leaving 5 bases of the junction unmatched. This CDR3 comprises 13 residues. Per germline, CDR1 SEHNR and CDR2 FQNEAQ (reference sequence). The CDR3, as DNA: TGTGCCAGCAGCCCTACGGGACAGAATGAGCAGTTCTTC. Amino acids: CASSPTGQNEQFF.

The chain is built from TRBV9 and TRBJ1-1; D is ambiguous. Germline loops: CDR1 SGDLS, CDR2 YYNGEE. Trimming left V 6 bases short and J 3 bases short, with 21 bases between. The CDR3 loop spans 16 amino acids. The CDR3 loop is CASKPYNIDGYTEAFF. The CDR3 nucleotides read TGTGCCAGCAAACCCTATAACATAGACGGGTACACTGAAGCTTTCTTT.

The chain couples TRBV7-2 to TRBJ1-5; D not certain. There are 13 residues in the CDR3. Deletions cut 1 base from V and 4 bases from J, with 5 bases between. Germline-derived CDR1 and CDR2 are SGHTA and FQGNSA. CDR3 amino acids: CASSLEVNQPQHF. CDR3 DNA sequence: TGTGCCAGCAGCTTAGAGGTGAATCAGCCCCAGCATTTT.

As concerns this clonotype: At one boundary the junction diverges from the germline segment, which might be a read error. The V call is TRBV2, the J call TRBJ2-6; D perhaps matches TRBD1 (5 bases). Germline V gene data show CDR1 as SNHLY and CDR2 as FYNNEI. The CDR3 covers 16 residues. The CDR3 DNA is TGTGCCAGCCGACAGACGTACTCCTCTGGGGCCAGCGTCCTGACTTTC. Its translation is CASRQTYSSGASVLTF.

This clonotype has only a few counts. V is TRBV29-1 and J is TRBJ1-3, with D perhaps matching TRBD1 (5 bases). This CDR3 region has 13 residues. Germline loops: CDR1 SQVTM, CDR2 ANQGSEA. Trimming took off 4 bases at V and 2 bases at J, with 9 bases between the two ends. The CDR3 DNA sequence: TGCAGCGTTGTAGCGGGGGCTGGAAACACCATATATTTT. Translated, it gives CSVVAGAGNTIYF.

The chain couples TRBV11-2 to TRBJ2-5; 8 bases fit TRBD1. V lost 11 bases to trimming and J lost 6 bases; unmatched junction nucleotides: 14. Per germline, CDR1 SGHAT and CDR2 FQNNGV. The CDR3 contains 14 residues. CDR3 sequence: CAGVPGDRLKTQYF. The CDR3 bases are TGTGCCGGCGTCCCCGGGGACAGGTTAAAGACCCAGTACTTC.

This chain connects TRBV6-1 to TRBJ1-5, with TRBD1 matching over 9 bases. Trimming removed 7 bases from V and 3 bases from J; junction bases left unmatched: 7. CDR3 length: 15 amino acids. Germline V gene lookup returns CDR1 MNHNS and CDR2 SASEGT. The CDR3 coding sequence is TGTGCCAGCAACCTGGACAGGGGAGACAATCAGCCCCAGCATTTT. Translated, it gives CASNLDRGDNQPQHF.

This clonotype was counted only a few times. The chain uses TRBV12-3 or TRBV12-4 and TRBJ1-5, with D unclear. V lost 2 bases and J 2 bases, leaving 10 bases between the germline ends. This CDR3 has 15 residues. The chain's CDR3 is CASSLSGMGNQPQHF. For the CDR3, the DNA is TGTGCCAGCAGTTTAAGCGGGATGGGCAATCAGCCCCAGCATTTT.